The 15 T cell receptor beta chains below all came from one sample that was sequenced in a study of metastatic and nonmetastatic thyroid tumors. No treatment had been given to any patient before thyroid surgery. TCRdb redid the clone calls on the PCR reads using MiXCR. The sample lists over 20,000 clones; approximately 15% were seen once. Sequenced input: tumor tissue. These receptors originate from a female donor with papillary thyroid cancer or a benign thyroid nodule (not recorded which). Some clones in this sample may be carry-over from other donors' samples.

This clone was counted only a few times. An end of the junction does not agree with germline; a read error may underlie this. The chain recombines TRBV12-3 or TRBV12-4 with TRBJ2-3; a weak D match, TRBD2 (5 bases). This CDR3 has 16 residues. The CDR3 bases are TGTGCCAGCAGTTGGGATTCGCGGCTACCCGGGGTTACGCATTATTTT. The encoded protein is CASSWDSRLPGVTHYF.

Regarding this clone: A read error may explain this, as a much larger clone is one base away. The CDR3 loop is CASSVRDITDTQYF. The CDR3 bases are TGTGCCAGCAGCGTCCGGGACATCACAGATACGCAGTATTTT. V and J are TRBV5-1 and TRBJ2-3, with a tentative D call TRBD1 (6 bases). Germline CDR1 is SGHRS and CDR2 is YFSETQ. The CDR3 has 14 residues.

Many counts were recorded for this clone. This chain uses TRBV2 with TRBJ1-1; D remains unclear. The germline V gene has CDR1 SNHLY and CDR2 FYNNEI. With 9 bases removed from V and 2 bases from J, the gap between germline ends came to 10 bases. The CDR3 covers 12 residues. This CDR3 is CARGSDNTEAFF. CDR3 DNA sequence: TGTGCCAGGGGTTCAGATAACACTGAAGCTTTCTTT.

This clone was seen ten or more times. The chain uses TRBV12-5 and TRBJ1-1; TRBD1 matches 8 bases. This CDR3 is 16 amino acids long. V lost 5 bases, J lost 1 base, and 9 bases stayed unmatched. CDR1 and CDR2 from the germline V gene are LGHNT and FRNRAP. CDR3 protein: CASGTGTGQTNTEAFF. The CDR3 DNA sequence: TGTGCTAGTGGTACCGGGACAGGACAGACGAACACTGAAGCTTTCTTT.

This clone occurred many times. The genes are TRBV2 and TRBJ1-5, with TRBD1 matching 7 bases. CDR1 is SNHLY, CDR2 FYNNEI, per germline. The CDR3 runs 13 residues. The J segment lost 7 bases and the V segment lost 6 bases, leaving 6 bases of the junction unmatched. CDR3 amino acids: CASRITGDQPQHF. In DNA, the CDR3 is TGTGCCAGCAGGATAACAGGGGACCAGCCCCAGCATTTT.

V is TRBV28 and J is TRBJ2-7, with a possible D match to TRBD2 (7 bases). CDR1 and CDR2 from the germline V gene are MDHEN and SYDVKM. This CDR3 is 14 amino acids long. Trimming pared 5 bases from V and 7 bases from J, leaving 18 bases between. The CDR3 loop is CASSEGGTSGEQYF. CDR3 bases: TGTGCCAGCAGTGAGGGGGGGACCTCGGGAGAGCAGTACTTC.

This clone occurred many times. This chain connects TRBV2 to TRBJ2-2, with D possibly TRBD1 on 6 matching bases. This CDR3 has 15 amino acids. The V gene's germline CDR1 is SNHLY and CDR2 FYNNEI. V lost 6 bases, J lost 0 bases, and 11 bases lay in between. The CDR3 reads CASRRNRANTGELFF. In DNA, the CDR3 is TGTGCCAGCAGACGAAACAGGGCGAACACCGGGGAGCTGTTTTTT.

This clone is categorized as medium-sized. CDR3 bases: TGCGCCAGCAACCCAGGGTACCAAGAGACCCAGTACTTC. It yields the protein CASNPGYQETQYF. The V and J genes are TRBV10-2 and TRBJ2-5, with D possibly matching TRBD1 (5 bases). V lost 7 bases, J lost 0 bases, and 9 bases lay in between. The V gene's germline CDR1 is WSHSY and CDR2 SAAADI. This CDR3 has 13 amino acids.

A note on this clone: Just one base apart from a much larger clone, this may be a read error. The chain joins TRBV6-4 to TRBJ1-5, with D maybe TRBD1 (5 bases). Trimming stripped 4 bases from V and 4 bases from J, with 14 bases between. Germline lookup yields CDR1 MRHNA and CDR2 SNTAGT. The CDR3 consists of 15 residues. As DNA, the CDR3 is TGTGCCAGCAGTGCCGTGACAGACTCTAATCAGCCCCAGCATTTT. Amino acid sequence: CASSAVTDSNQPQHF.

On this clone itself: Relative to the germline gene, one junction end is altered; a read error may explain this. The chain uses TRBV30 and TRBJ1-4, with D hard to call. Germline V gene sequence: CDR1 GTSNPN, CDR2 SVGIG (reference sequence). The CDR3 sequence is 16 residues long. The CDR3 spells CAWSASGSSGNEKLIF. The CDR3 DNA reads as TGTGCCTGGAGTGCAAGTGGGTCGTCGGGGAATGAAAAACTGATTTTT.

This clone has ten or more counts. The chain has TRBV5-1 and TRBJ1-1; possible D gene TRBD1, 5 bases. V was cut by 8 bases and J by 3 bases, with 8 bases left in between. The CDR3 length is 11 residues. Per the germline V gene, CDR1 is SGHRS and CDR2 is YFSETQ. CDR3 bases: TGCGCCAGTCGGGGGGACACTGAAGCTTTCTTT. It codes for CASRGDTEAFF.

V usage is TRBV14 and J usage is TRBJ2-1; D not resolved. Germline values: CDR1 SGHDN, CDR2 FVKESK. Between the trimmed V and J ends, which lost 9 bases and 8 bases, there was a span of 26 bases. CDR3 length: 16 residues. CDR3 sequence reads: CARRQAAQVRFDEQFF. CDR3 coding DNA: TGTGCCAGAAGACAAGCCGCCCAGGTGAGATTCGATGAGCAGTTCTTC. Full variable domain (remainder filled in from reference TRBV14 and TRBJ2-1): EAGVTQFPSHSVIEKGQTVTLRCDPISGHDNLYWYRRVMGKEIKFLLHFVKESKQDESGMPNNRFLAERTGGTYSTLKVQPAELEDSGVYFCARRQAAQVRFDEQFFGPGTRLTVL.

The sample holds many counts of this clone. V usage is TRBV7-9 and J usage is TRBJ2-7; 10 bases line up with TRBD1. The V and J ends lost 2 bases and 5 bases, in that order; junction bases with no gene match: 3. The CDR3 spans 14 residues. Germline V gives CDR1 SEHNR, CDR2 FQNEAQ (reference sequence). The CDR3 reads CASSLLGTGDEQYF. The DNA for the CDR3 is TGTGCCAGCAGCTTATTAGGGACAGGGGACGAGCAGTACTTC. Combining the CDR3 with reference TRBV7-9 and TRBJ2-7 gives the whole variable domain DTGVSQNPRHKITKRGQNVTFRCDPISEHNRLYWYRQTLGQGPEFLTYFQNEAQLEKSRLLSDRFSAERPKGSFSTLEIQRTEQGDSAMYLCASSLLGTGDEQYFGPGTRLTVT.

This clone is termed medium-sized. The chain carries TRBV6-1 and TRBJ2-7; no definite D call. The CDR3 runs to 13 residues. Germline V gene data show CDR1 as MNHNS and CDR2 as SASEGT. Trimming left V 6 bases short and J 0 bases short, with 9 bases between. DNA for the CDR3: TGTGCCAGCAGCCGAGATCTCTCCTACGAGCAGTACTTC. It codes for CASSRDLSYEQYF.

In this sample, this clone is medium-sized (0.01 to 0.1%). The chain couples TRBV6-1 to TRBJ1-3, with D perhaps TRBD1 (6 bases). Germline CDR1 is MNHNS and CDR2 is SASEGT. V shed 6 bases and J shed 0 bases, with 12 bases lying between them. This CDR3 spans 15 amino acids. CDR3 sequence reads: CASRRGGSSGNTIYF. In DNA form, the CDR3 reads TGTGCCAGCAGACGGGGGGGCAGCTCTGGAAACACCATATATTTT.